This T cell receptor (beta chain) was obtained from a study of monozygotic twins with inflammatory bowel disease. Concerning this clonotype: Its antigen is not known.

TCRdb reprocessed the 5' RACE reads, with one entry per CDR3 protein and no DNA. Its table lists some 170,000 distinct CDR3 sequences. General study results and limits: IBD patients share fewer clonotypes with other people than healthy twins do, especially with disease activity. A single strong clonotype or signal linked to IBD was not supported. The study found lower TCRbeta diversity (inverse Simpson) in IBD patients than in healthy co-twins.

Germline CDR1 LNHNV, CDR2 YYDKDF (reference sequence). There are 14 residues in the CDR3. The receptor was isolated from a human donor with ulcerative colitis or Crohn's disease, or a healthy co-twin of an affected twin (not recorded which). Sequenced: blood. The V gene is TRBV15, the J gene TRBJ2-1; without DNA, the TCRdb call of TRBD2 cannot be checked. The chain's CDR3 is CATSRVDLAHEQFF.